This T cell receptor (beta chain) was recorded in a study of molecular identifiers for immune sequencing clone quantification. Regarding the study as a whole: Single-cell amounts of spiked Jurkat TCR RNA were reportedly detectable among about a million naive cells. Effector cells kept over 98% of their molecules in clones above 20 RNA copies, while naive cells kept under 1% there.

TCRdb analysed the PCR reads with MiXCR anew, one entry per CDR3 protein. The sample lists under 650,000 distinct CDR3 sequences, approximately 20% occurring once. Sequencing libraries of naive CD8 cells derived from around 20,000 to 1,000,000 sorted cells with 10%, 30% or 50% RNA. This clonotype has more than one count but fewer than ten. As yet, its antigen is unknown. V was pared by 0 bases and J by 5 bases, with 5 bases of the junction left unmatched. The length of the CDR3 is 14 residues. The germline V gene has CDR1 SGHDT and CDR2 YYEEEE. This sequence originates from a human donor in good health. Some libraries in this study had Jurkat cell RNA spiked in. The specimen sequenced was naive CD8+ T cells from blood, with Jurkat cell RNA spiked in. As to subset: FACS-sorted CD8+CD4-CCR7+CD45RA+ naive T cells. The chain carries TRBV5-6 and TRBJ2-7; TRBD1 aligns across 7 bases. The CDR3 nucleotides are TGTGCCAGCAGCTTGGTCCAGGGGGTCCACGAGCAGTACTTC. This gives the protein CASSLVQGVHEQYF.